The 26 T cell receptor beta chains below all came from one sample that was sequenced in a study of circulating and synovial CD4+ cells in juvenile arthritis. Sequenced by immunoSEQ multiplex PCR; TCRdb stores in-frame clones only, minus some. The data contain 11,000 to 15,000 clones, around 80% of them singletons. Sample: CD4+ T cells from synovial fluid. The receptors originated from a human patient with juvenile idiopathic arthritis. Some clones in this sample may be carry-over from other donors' samples.

CDR3 region: CAWSALEVAVRETQYF. The CDR3 coding sequence is TGTGCCTGGAGTGCCCTTGAGGTAGCGGTAAGGGAGACCCAGTACTTC. This chain links TRBV30 with TRBJ2-5; perhaps TRBD2 as D (6 bases). Trimming shortened V by 1 base and J by 5 bases, and 20 bases separated the two germline ends. The CDR3 spans 16 residues. From germline, CDR1 is GTSNPN and CDR2 SVGIG (reference sequence). The whole variable domain, filled in from reference TRBV30 and TRBJ2-5, reads SQTIHQWPATLVQPVGSPLSLECTVEGTSNPNLYWYRQAAGRGLQLLFYSVGIGQISSEVPQNLSASRPQDRQFILSSKKLLLSDSGFYLCAWSALEVAVRETQYFGPGTRLLVL.

This clone was counted a single time. Other nucleotide sequences in the sample specify the same CDR3. This chain connects TRBV6-5 to TRBJ1-2; tentatively, D is TRBD1 (5 bases). The CDR3 has 13 residues. V was trimmed by 6 bases and J by 1 base, leaving 9 bases between them. Germline V CDR1 and CDR2: MNHEY, SVGAGI. The CDR3: CASRPDSNYGYTF. The CDR3, as DNA: TGTGCCAGCAGACCTGACAGTAACTATGGCTACACCTTC.

Regarding this clone: Germline is not matched at one junction end, which may reflect a read error. The V and J genes are TRBV6-1 and TRBJ2-7, with 9 bases lining up with TRBD1. The germline V gene encodes CDR1 MNHNS and CDR2 SASEGT. The length of the CDR3 is 15 residues. The CDR3 DNA sequence: TGTGTCAGCAGTGAACCTGGACAGGGGCGGTACGAGCAGTACTTC. It specifies CVSSEPGQGRYEQYF.

Worth noting for this clone: This CDR3 fails to terminate in the conserved phenylalanine or tryptophan, so it likely reflects a read error. This chain connects TRBV2 to TRBJ1-2; a weak D match, TRBD1 (5 bases). The CDR3 totals 14 residues. Germline lookup yields CDR1 SNHLY and CDR2 FYNNEI. The V and J ends lost 3 bases and 2 bases respectively, with 10 bases between them. The CDR3 region is CASSEGRTNYGYTL. CDR3 DNA: TGTGCCAGCAGTGAGGGCAGGACAAACTATGGCTACACCCTC.

Regarding this clone: Within the sample, other DNA sequences also encode this same CDR3. The chain employs TRBV6-1 and TRBJ1-6; 7 nucleotides match TRBD1. CDR1 and CDR2 from the germline V gene are MNHNS and SASEGT. With V trimmed by 7 bases and J by 7 bases, 4 bases remained unmatched. This CDR3 has 13 residues. The CDR3 region is CASKQGSNSPLHF. In DNA form, the CDR3 reads TGTGCCAGCAAACAGGGGTCGAATTCACCCCTCCACTTT.

V gene TRBV4-3 combines with J gene TRBJ1-3; D is possibly TRBD1 (6 bases). This CDR3 is 18 amino acids long. Trimming shortened V by 1 base and J by 1 base, and 17 bases separated the two germline ends. Germline loops: CDR1 LGHNA, CDR2 YSLEER. CDR3 sequence (DNA): TGCGCCAGCAGCCAAGTCGGAACAGGGTTCTCGTCTGGAAACACCATATATTTT. Amino acid sequence: CASSQVGTGFSSGNTIYF.

V usage is TRBV4-1 and J usage is TRBJ1-2, with D possibly matching TRBD1 (6 bases). CDR1 and CDR2 from the germline V gene are MGHRA and YSYEKL. Trimming removed 1 base from V and 5 bases from J, with 20 bases in between. The CDR3 consists of 17 residues. Written as DNA, the CDR3 is TGCGCCAGCAGCCAAGTGTCTGGCGGGGGCGGAGGGTATGGCTACACCTTC. It is translated as CASSQVSGGGGGYGYTF.

The gene calls are TRBV10-3 and TRBJ1-2; the match to TRBD1 covers 8 bases. CDR3 size: 14 residues. Germline CDR1 is ENHRY and CDR2 is SYGVKD. The ends lost 1 base at V and 8 bases at J; junction bases unmatched: 6. Written as DNA, the CDR3 is TGTGCCATCAGTGAGTACCAGGGGGCGGCCGGCTACACCTTC. Encoded protein: CAISEYQGAAGYTF.

This chain connects TRBV30 to TRBJ1-3; 9 nucleotides line up with TRBD1. CDR1 GTSNPN and CDR2 SVGIG come from the germline V gene (reference sequence). CDR3 length: 14 residues. V shed 3 bases, J shed 5 bases, and the junction held 5 bases outside the gene matches. CDR3 nucleotide sequence: TGTGCCTGGAGAGGAGACAGGGGGAGAAACACCATATATTTT. This codes for CAWRGDRGRNTIYF.

The chain carries TRBV19 and TRBJ1-5; perhaps TRBD1 as D (5 bases). Trimming took off 5 bases at V and 4 bases at J, with 21 bases between the two ends. Looked up from germline, CDR1 is LNHDA and CDR2 is SQIVND (reference sequence). This CDR3 is 17 amino acids long. CDR3 sequence reads: CASSHPLVGGGNQPQHF. CDR3 DNA sequence: TGTGCCAGTAGTCACCCCCTGGTGGGGGGAGGTAATCAGCCCCAGCATTTT.

This clone was recorded only once. The V and J genes are TRBV5-6 and TRBJ2-1; tentatively, D is TRBD2 (6 bases). V was cut by 4 bases and J by 5 bases, with 10 bases left in between. The CDR3 consists of 13 residues. Germline V CDR1 and CDR2: SGHDT, YYEEEE. CDR3 in DNA: TGTGCCAGCAGCACGGGACTCCACAATGAGCAGTTCTTC. The encoded protein is CASSTGLHNEQFF.

The J gene is TRBJ1-4, the V gene TRBV19; 7 bases line up with TRBD1. CDR1 and CDR2 from the germline V gene are LNHDA and SQIVND (reference sequence). J was trimmed by 8 bases and V by 5 bases; bases with no gene match: 5. This CDR3 comprises 13 residues. CDR3 bases: TGTGCCAGTAGTGGTACAGGGGACGAAAAACTGTTTTTT. Translation: CASSGTGDEKLFF.

The V call is TRBV9, the J call TRBJ1-1, with unresolved D. CDR3 length equals 11 residues. V shed 4 bases and J shed 4 bases, with 5 bases lying between them. Germline values: CDR1 SGDLS, CDR2 YYNGEE. CDR3 sequence reads: CASSPGTEAFF. The CDR3 coding sequence is TGTGCCAGCAGCCCCGGCACTGAAGCTTTCTTT.

The chain has TRBV6-6 and TRBJ2-7; 9 bases match TRBD1. Germline V gene data show CDR1 as MNHNY and CDR2 as SVGAGI (reference sequence). The trim removed 2 bases at V and 6 bases at J, leaving 2 bases unmatched. CDR3 length: 13 residues. The CDR3 DNA is TGTGCCAGCAGTTACCCGACAGGGGGCGAGCAGTACTTC. The encoded protein is CASSYPTGGEQYF.

Points on this clone: The junction does not match germline at one end; this may be a read error. The chain uses TRBV2 and TRBJ1-1, with D possibly matching TRBD1 (5 bases). The CDR3 consists of 13 residues. CDR1 SNHLY and CDR2 FYNNEI come from the germline V gene. In DNA form, the CDR3 reads TGTGCCAGCAGGACAGCACTGAACACTGAAGCTTCCTTT. It specifies CASRTALNTEASF. Using reference TRBV2 and TRBJ1-1 for the parts outside the CDR3, the full variable domain is EPEVTQTPSHQVTQMGQEVILRCVPISNHLYFYWYRQILGQKVEFLVSFYNNEISEKSEIFDDQFSVERPDGSNFTLKIRSTKLEDSAMYFCASRTALNTEASFGQGTRLTVV.

This clone was seen a handful of times. This chain uses TRBV2 with TRBJ2-1; no clear D gene. The CDR3 has 15 residues. V dropped 5 bases and J dropped 1 base, with 12 bases sitting between them. CDR1 and CDR2 from the germline V gene are SNHLY and FYNNEI. CDR3 sequence (DNA): TGTGCCAGCAGTTCATCCGGGTCTTCCTACAATGAGCAGTTCTTC. It translates to CASSSSGSSYNEQFF.

V is TRBV4-3 and J is TRBJ1-4; no reliable D call. Germline values: CDR1 LGHNA, CDR2 YSLEER. This CDR3 is 13 amino acids long. Trimming left V 4 bases short and J 7 bases short, with 10 bases between. CDR3 residues: CASSPQRGEKLFF. The CDR3 DNA reads TGCGCCAGCAGCCCGCAGCGTGGTGAAAAACTGTTTTTT.

The J gene is TRBJ2-3, the V gene TRBV18; D possibly corresponds to TRBD2 (5 bases). V was pared by 2 bases and J by 8 bases, with 14 bases between. The CDR3 runs to 14 residues. CDR1 is KGHSH and CDR2 is LQKENI in the germline V gene. CDR3 protein: CASSPMDLGGTQYF. Written as DNA, the CDR3 is TGTGCCAGCTCACCAATGGACTTAGGTGGTACGCAGTATTTT.

This clone was recorded a few times. The chain carries TRBV4-3 and TRBJ2-3, with TRBD1 identical over 7 bases. V lost 0 bases, J lost 6 bases, and 15 bases stayed unmatched. Germline-derived CDR1 and CDR2 are LGHNA and YSLEER. This CDR3 has 18 amino acids. CDR3 protein: CASSQDLGGQVDADTQYF. The CDR3 DNA reads as TGCGCCAGCAGCCAAGATCTGGGTGGACAGGTAGACGCGGATACGCAGTATTTT.

The chain links TRBV6-1 to TRBJ2-5; 13 bases align to TRBD2. This CDR3 has 15 amino acids. The V gene's germline CDR1 is MNHNS and CDR2 SASEGT. V lost 4 bases, J lost 2 bases, and 1 base stayed unmatched. The CDR3 spells CASSGLAGGQETQYF. The CDR3, as DNA: TGTGCCAGCAGTGGACTAGCGGGGGGACAAGAGACCCAGTACTTC.

The rearrangement joins TRBV19 to TRBJ2-5, with 8 bases matching TRBD1. J lost 1 base, V lost 5 bases, and 9 bases had no gene match. The CDR3 is made up of 16 amino acids. CDR1 is LNHDA and CDR2 is SQIVND in the germline V gene (reference sequence). DNA of the CDR3: TGTGCCAGTAGTTCCGGACAGGGTGGCGGCCAAGAGACCCAGTACTTC. Translation gives CASSSGQGGGQETQYF.

The rearrangement uses TRBV19 and TRBJ2-3, with TRBD2 matching over 8 bases. V was clipped by 6 bases and J by 5 bases; unmatched bases: 4. Germline V CDR1 and CDR2: LNHDA, SQIVND (reference sequence). This CDR3 contains 13 residues. CDR3 nucleotides: TGTGCCAGTAGGGGCGGGGGGCGAGATACGCAGTATTTT. This encodes CASRGGGRDTQYF.

The chain employs TRBV9 and TRBJ1-1, with D hard to call. With 4 bases removed from V and 3 bases from J, the gap between germline ends came to 22 bases. Germline-derived CDR1 and CDR2 are SGDLS and YYNGEE. The CDR3 contains 17 residues. The CDR3, as DNA: TGTGCCAGCAGCACGATTCGGGGTGGGGTTCCGGACACTGAAGCTTTCTTT. This sequence encodes CASSTIRGGVPDTEAFF.

The chain links TRBV29-1 to TRBJ2-7, with TRBD1 matching 9 bases. J was trimmed by 2 bases and V by 3 bases; bases with no gene match: 2. The germline V gene has CDR1 SQVTM and CDR2 ANQGSEA. CDR3 length equals 13 residues. CDR3 amino acids: CSVETGGTYEQYF. In DNA, the CDR3 is TGCAGCGTTGAGACAGGGGGTACCTACGAGCAGTACTTC.

This clone appeared a few times. The V gene is TRBV4-3, the J gene TRBJ1-6; 8 bases map to TRBD1. The germline CDR1 and CDR2 sequences are LGHNA and YSLEER. The ends lost 1 base at V and 10 bases at J; junction bases unmatched: 9. This CDR3 spans 16 amino acids. CDR3 region: CASSQGYQGARSPLHF. The CDR3 coding sequence is TGCGCCAGCAGCCAAGGGTACCAGGGGGCCCGGTCACCCCTCCACTTT.

The chain employs TRBV2 and TRBJ2-5, with D possibly matching TRBD2 (6 bases). The CDR3 is 14 residues long. Germline V gives CDR1 SNHLY, CDR2 FYNNEI. Trimming cost V 2 bases and J 3 bases, with 10 bases left between them. CDR3 sequence reads: CASSEKRAEETQYF. As DNA, the CDR3 is TGTGCCAGCAGTGAAAAGCGGGCAGAAGAGACCCAGTACTTC.